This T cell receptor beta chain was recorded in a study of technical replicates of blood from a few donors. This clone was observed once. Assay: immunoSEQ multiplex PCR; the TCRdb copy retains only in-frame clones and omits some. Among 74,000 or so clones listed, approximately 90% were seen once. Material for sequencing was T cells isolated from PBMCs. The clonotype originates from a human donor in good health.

As DNA, the CDR3 is TGTGCCACCAGAAAACTTAGGGACAGGGGGATGAACACTGAAGCTTTCTTT. Protein product: CATRKLRDRGMNTEAFF. The J gene is TRBJ1-1, the V gene TRBV28, with 11 bases lining up with TRBD1. V trimming: 10 bases; J trimming: 0 bases; junction bases outside the gene matches: 13. The CDR3 extends over 17 amino acids. Germline V gene data show CDR1 as MDHEN and CDR2 as SYDVKM.